Detailed here is one TCR beta chain. This sample was taken from a study of blood T cell repertoires in COVID-19. Study details: COVID-19 samples, acute and convalescent, were from the United States, Italy and Spain.

The table came from immunoSEQ multiplex PCR; TCRdb's copy has only in-frame clones and leaves some out. The sample lists 440,000 or so clones; 70% to 90% were seen once. Germline CDR1 SGHRS, CDR2 YFSETQ. Trimming shortened V by 0 bases and J by 7 bases, and 8 bases separated the two germline ends. The CDR3 runs to 14 residues. The source is a woman aged 40 to 55 with COVID-19, enrolled during active disease. The chain has TRBV5-1 and TRBJ1-6; possible D gene TRBD1, 6 bases. Sequenced sample: peripheral blood. CDR3 protein: CASSLDRENSPLHF. In DNA form, the CDR3 reads TGCGCCAGCAGCTTGGACAGGGAAAATTCACCCCTCCACTTT.